This T cell receptor (beta chain) came from a study of breast tumors, draining lymph nodes, adjacent tissues. The study's findings and limits: Tumor TCR diversity was below lymph nodes but above nontumor tissue. Tumor and nontumor repertoires were significantly more similar in luminal-like than in basal-like breast cancer. Most tumor T cells seemingly derive from lymph node, then expand in tumor. Tumor T cell lymph node origin was a supported hypothesis, not proven.

Using its own MiXCR run on the multiplex PCR reads, TCRdb lists one record per CDR3 protein. This sample has approximately 60,000 distinct CDR3 sequences, with approximately 62% found just once. Details on this clonotype: Its antigen is not identified.

The germline gives CDR1 DFQATT, CDR2 SNEGSKA (reference sequence). The CDR3 is 16 amino acids. Trimming cost V 2 bases and J 6 bases, with 20 bases left between them. The sequence came from a female donor with breast cancer. Some clones in this sample may be carry-over from other donors' samples. This chain uses TRBV20-1 with TRBJ1-5; D may be TRBD1 (5 bases). Sequenced: breast tumor tissue. CDR3 DNA sequence: TGCAGTGCTAGACGGTTAGCGGGACGGCTAAGTCAGCCCCAGCATTTT. This codes for CSARRLAGRLSQPQHF.